This T cell receptor (beta chain) was sequenced for a study of CD8 T cells in Susac syndrome. This clonotype appeared a single time. The multiple sclerosis controls were treatment-naive patients, and their relapsing-remitting disease was stable or active. The RNA input was about 0.5 to 1 ug, and it was reverse transcribed with random hexamers. Across 54 Vbeta and 13 Jbeta, TCR beta CDR3 was amplified with immunoSEQ multiplex PCR. A single record per CDR3 protein comes from TCRdb applying MiXCR to the immunoSEQ multiplex PCR reads. The table shows 250,000 or so distinct CDR3 sequences, with around 93% occurring only once. This sequence originates from a human donor with multiple sclerosis. Sequencing was carried out using CD4+ T cells from PBMCs.

The CDR3 protein is CSVRTSGDLSSYNEQFF. CDR3 coding DNA: TGCAGCGTAAGGACTAGCGGGGACCTTAGCTCCTACAATGAGCAGTTCTTC. This rearrangement joins TRBV29-1 to TRBJ2-1, with 12 bases identical to TRBD2. The CDR3 contains 17 residues. Germline CDR1 reads SQVTM; CDR2 reads ANQGSEA. V was clipped by 6 bases and J by 0 bases; unmatched bases: 9.